A single sample is the source of the 14 T cell receptor beta chains below, sequenced in a study of spatial heterogeneity in lung cancer. Time point reported: sample taken at primary tumor resection. Study-wide points: Intratumoral expanded alpha and beta TCR counts were found to track tumor mutation counts.

TCRdb reprocessed the 5' RACE reads via MiXCR and lists one record per CDR3 protein. The sample holds around 730 distinct CDR3 sequences, approximately 33% seen once. These TCRs' antigens remain unknown. The starting material was lung tumor tissue, obtained at surgery. All receptors derive from a male donor with early-stage non-small cell lung cancer.

In its sample, this clonotype is medium-sized. The genes are TRBV28 and TRBJ2-1, with 7 bases aligning to TRBD2. V lost 1 base and J lost 0; bases outside the gene matches: 6. The CDR3 length is 17 residues. Per germline, CDR1 MDHEN and CDR2 SYDVKM. This CDR3 is CASSLSTSGASYNEQFF. CDR3 bases: TGTGCCAGCAGTTTATCCACGAGCGGGGCCTCCTACAATGAGCAGTTCTTC.

By share, this clonotype counts as large (0.1 to 1%). The chain is built from TRBV28 and TRBJ2-2; TRBD2 aligns across 7 bases. With 6 bases clipped from V and 0 bases from J, the junction kept 4 bases outside the gene matches. Germline V CDR1 and CDR2: MDHEN, SYDVKM. The CDR3 has 15 amino acids. The CDR3 bases are TGTGCCAGCAGCCTTCTAGCGGCGAACACCGGGGAGCTGTTTTTT. Amino acid sequence: CASSLLAANTGELFF.

This clonotype qualifies as large. The chain links TRBV20-1 to TRBJ2-1, with 7 positions matching TRBD2. The CDR3 runs to 15 residues. From germline, CDR1 is DFQATT and CDR2 SNEGSKA (reference sequence). The V and J ends lost 2 bases and 9 bases, in that order; junction bases with no gene match: 13. The CDR3 DNA follows: TGCAGTGCTAGATGGCTAGCGGCATCTAACCTTGAGCAGTTCTTC. Residues: CSARWLAASNLEQFF.

There are a few counts of this clonotype. The chain recombines TRBV6-5 with TRBJ2-5; D might be TRBD1 (6 bases). The length of the CDR3 is 15 residues. Trimming cost V 5 bases and J 2 bases, with 15 bases left between them. Germline CDR1 MNHEY, CDR2 SVGAGI. The CDR3 bases are TGTGCCAGCAGTAACGCAGACAGGCGGCAAGAGACCCAGTACTTC. Protein product: CASSNADRRQETQYF.

Sample share makes this clonotype medium-sized. The V gene is TRBV27, the J gene TRBJ2-5, with D perhaps assigned TRBD1 or TRBD2 (7 bases each). The CDR3 consists of 15 residues. Between the trimmed V and J ends, which lost 3 bases and 1 base, there was a span of 12 bases. Germline CDR1 reads MNHEY; CDR2 reads SMNVEV (reference sequence). The CDR3 loop reads CASSFSGTAQETQYF. The CDR3 DNA reads TGTGCCAGCAGTTTCAGCGGGACAGCCCAAGAGACCCAGTACTTC.

V and J are TRBV11-2 and TRBJ2-3; D call uncertain. Germline assignment: CDR1 SGHAT and CDR2 FQNNGV. The V and J ends lost 1 base and 8 bases respectively, with 13 bases between them. The CDR3 sequence is 14 residues long. DNA of the CDR3: TGTGCCAGCAGCTTAGGCAGAGGATTTGGTACGCAGTATTTT. Encoded protein: CASSLGRGFGTQYF.

This clonotype is termed medium-sized (0.01 to 0.1%). The chain combines TRBV6-5 with TRBJ2-1, with D perhaps assigned TRBD1 or TRBD2 (5 bases each). Trimming cost V 8 bases and J 4 bases, with 18 bases left between them. CDR1 and CDR2 (germline): MNHEY, SVGAGI. CDR3 length: 15 residues. This chain's CDR3 is CASREKQVPYNEQFF. CDR3 sequence (DNA): TGTGCCAGCCGGGAAAAACAGGTGCCGTACAATGAGCAGTTCTTC.

This clonotype is deemed large (0.1 to 1%). Germline and junction disagree at one end, which may indicate a read error. The genes are TRBV29-1 and TRBJ2-5; TRBD2 might be the D (6 bases). The CDR3 loop spans 14 amino acids. Germline V gene sequence: CDR1 SQVTM, CDR2 ANQGSEA. DNA for the CDR3: TGCAGCGTCGAAGGGAACGGCCGGGAGTGGACCCAGTACTTC. Amino acids: CSVEGNGREWTQYF.

This clonotype is labeled as medium-sized (0.01 to 0.1%). V and J are TRBV20-1 and TRBJ2-5, with 9 bases lining up with TRBD2. The length of the CDR3 is 14 residues. V gave up 6 bases and J gave up 4 bases; unmatched junction bases: 9. CDR1 is DFQATT, CDR2 SNEGSKA, per germline (reference sequence). CDR3 sequence reads: CSASSRTSVETQYF. As DNA, the CDR3 is TGCAGTGCGTCCAGTCGGACTAGCGTAGAGACCCAGTACTTC.

This clonotype is termed large. The chain is built from TRBV5-4 and TRBJ1-3, with D perhaps TRBD1 (5 bases). The V and J ends lost 1 base and 2 bases respectively, with 10 bases between them. The germline V gene has CDR1 SGHNT and CDR2 YYREEE (reference sequence). CDR3 length: 15 residues. CDR3 DNA sequence: TGTGCCAGCAGCTTGTCAGGGACTGCTGGAAACACCATATATTTT. This gives the protein CASSLSGTAGNTIYF.

This clonotype ranks as large. The rearrangement joins TRBV11-1 to TRBJ2-1, with D unresolved. Looked up from germline, CDR1 is SGHAT and CDR2 is FQDESV (reference sequence). This CDR3 is built from 14 residues. V was clipped by 4 bases and J by 0 bases, with 7 bases between them. CDR3 DNA sequence: TGTGCCAGCAGCTCGGCCTTCTCCTACAATGAGCAGTTCTTC. Protein: CASSSAFSYNEQFF.

This clonotype is labeled as large. The chain uses TRBV7-9 and TRBJ2-2, with 12 bases matching TRBD2. The length of the CDR3 is 16 residues. V shed 4 bases and J 7 bases; nucleotides not matched to a gene: 7. From germline, CDR1 is SEHNR and CDR2 FQNEAQ (reference sequence). CDR3 residues: CASSSPSGRAGGELFF. The CDR3 nucleotides read TGTGCCAGCAGCTCACCTAGCGGGAGGGCCGGCGGGGAGCTGTTTTTT. Together with reference TRBV7-9 and TRBJ2-2, the CDR3 gives the full variable domain: DTGVSQNPRHKITKRGQNVTFRCDPISEHNRLYWYRQTLGQGPEFLTYFQNEAQLEKSRLLSDRFSAERPKGSFSTLEIQRTEQGDSAMYLCASSSPSGRAGGELFFGEGSRLTVL.

In this sample, this clonotype turned up a few times. CDR3 nucleotide sequence: TGTGCCAGCAGCCGAGGGACTAGCGGCCTCTATGATGAGCAGTTCTTC. This sequence encodes CASSRGTSGLYDEQFF. V and J are TRBV21-1 and TRBJ2-1; the table names TRBD2, a call not compared with the DNA. TRBV21-1 is a pseudogene locus. The CDR3 runs to 16 residues.

The CDR3 protein is CASSFDGAYGYTF. The CDR3, as DNA: TGTGCCAGCAGTTTCGATGGAGCTTATGGCTACACCTTC. The rearrangement joins TRBV7-9 to TRBJ1-2; D is unclear. CDR3 length: 13 residues. Trimming removed 6 bases at V and 5 bases at J, with 13 bases between. Germline CDR1 is SEHNR and CDR2 is FQNEAQ (reference sequence).